The T cell receptor beta chain described here comes from a study of T-cell reconstitution after alpha-beta-depleted transplantation in children. General study points: TCRbeta diversity was high at day 60 in some patients (a result of surviving recipient T cells and thymic progenitors).

The junction had 7 bases not matched to a gene; V was cut back by 5 bases and J by 5 bases. This CDR3 contains 15 residues. Germline CDR1 SGHKS, CDR2 YYEKEE (reference sequence). The authors prepared the TCRbeta library with unique molecular identifiers. MiXCR was run by TCRdb on the PCR reads, yielding one entry per CDR3 protein. This sample yields around 580,000 distinct CDR3 sequences, of which 27% are seen a single time; just over 35% belongs to the top ten. This clonotype came up a few times. Its antigen remains unidentified. Source: PBMCs, taken before TCRalphabeta/CD19-depleted stem cell transplant. This chain uses TRBV5-5 with TRBJ2-3; TRBD1 matches at 11 bases. This TCR came from a boy in the first two years of life with Wiskott-Aldrich syndrome, due to receive a stem cell transplant. Here the CDR3 reads CASRMDRGRKDTQYF. The CDR3 region has the DNA TGTGCCAGCAGAATGGACAGGGGGCGAAAAGATACGCAGTATTTT.